These 23 T cell receptor beta chains share one sample of origin, sequenced in a study of T cells expressing NK-cell markers. TCRdb re-called the 5' RACE reads, yielding one record per CDR3 amino acid sequence without DNA. This sample's table has 200,000 to 300,000 distinct CDR3 sequences. The source material was blood T cells: a sorted CD56 or NKG2C T cell subset, CD4+ or CD8+ T cells, or bulk PBMC T cells (not recorded which). The receptors here all came from a man younger than 30 in good health.

This chain links TRBV7-9 with TRBJ2-2; TCRdb lists TRBD1, though no DNA is available to test this call. The CDR3 sequence is 15 residues long. CDR1 is SEHNR, CDR2 FQNEAQ, per germline (reference sequence). The chain's CDR3 is CASSDYRENTGELFF.

The rearrangement links TRBV20-1 to TRBJ2-1; absent DNA, TCRdb's TRBD1 call cannot be checked. The CDR3 covers 14 residues. Germline CDR1 and CDR2: DFQATT and SNEGSKA (reference sequence). The chain's CDR3 is CSARSGERHNEQFF.

This chain joins TRBV3-1 and TRBJ2-1. Germline assignment: CDR1 LGHDT and CDR2 YNNKEL (reference sequence). There are 12 residues in the CDR3. CDR3: CASSHLNGEQFF.

This sequence joins TRBV18 and TRBJ2-5. In germline, CDR1 is KGHSH, CDR2 LQKENI. This CDR3 spans 15 amino acids. The CDR3 sequence is CASSPYSGSWETQYF.

The chain uses TRBV5-1 and TRBJ1-4; the D gene TCRdb calls, TRBD1, cannot be checked with no DNA. This CDR3 has 14 amino acids. Germline V lookup: CDR1 SGHRS, CDR2 YFSETQ. CDR3 region: CASSVGRPNEKLFF. The full variable domain, with the rest looked up from reference TRBV5-1 and TRBJ1-4, is KAGVTQTPRYLIKTRGQQVTLSCSPISGHRSVSWYQQTPGQGLQFLFEYFSETQRNKGNFPGRFSGRQFSNSRSEMNVSTLELGDSALYLCASSVGRPNEKLFFGSGTQLSVL.

This chain uses TRBV20-1 with TRBJ2-7. CDR1 is DFQATT, CDR2 SNEGSKA, per germline (reference sequence). The CDR3 length is 12 residues. The CDR3 region is CSAITGAYEQYF.

V is TRBV11-2 and J is TRBJ2-2; TCRdb returns TRBD2, unconfirmable since there is no DNA. Germline-derived CDR1 and CDR2 are SGHAT and FQNNGV. The CDR3 covers 14 residues. The CDR3: CASRLAGGTGELFF.

The chain couples TRBV18 to TRBJ2-7; TCRdb proposes TRBD1, but this gene call is untestable without DNA. The CDR3 spans 15 residues. Germline-derived CDR1 and CDR2 are KGHSH and LQKENI. The CDR3 sequence: CASSPPDRGRDEQYF. Together with reference TRBV18 and TRBJ2-7, the CDR3 gives the full variable domain: NAGVMQNPRHLVRRRGQEARLRCSPMKGHSHVYWYRQLPEEGLKFMVYLQKENIIDESGMPKERFSAEFPKEGPSILRIQQVVRGDSAAYFCASSPPDRGRDEQYFGPGTRLTVT.

The chain has TRBV6-5 and TRBJ2-5. The CDR3 covers 12 residues. CDR1 is MNHEY and CDR2 is SVGAGI in the germline V gene. The CDR3 reads CASNRMGETQYF.

The gene calls are TRBV10-3 and TRBJ1-1. The germline gives CDR1 ENHRY, CDR2 SYGVKD. The CDR3 length is 13 residues. The CDR3 here is CAISSDMNTEAFF.

CDR3 protein: CASSLLINNEQFF. The rearrangement uses TRBV5-1 and TRBJ2-1. Looked up from germline, CDR1 is SGHRS and CDR2 is YFSETQ. This CDR3 has 13 amino acids.

This sequence joins TRBV10-1 and TRBJ2-2; as DNA is missing, the TRBD1 call by TCRdb cannot be tested. The CDR3 extends over 18 amino acids. Germline V lookup: CDR1 WNHNN, CDR2 SYGVQD (reference sequence). The CDR3 sequence is CASSRDRYRSANTGELFF.

This chain connects TRBV7-8 to TRBJ2-5; TCRdb's D call of TRBD2 is untestable without DNA. Germline V CDR1 and CDR2: SGHVS, FQNEAQ. This CDR3 contains 16 residues. This CDR3 reads CASSVGTRLMGETQYF.

J is TRBJ2-1 and V is TRBV11-2; no DNA is available, so the TRBD2 call from TCRdb remains unchecked. This CDR3 comprises 13 residues. Germline values: CDR1 SGHAT, CDR2 FQNNGV. CDR3 region: CASSLTLTSLQFF.

V is TRBV3-1 and J is TRBJ2-1; the TRBD2 assignment by TCRdb is unverifiable without DNA. The CDR3 runs 15 residues. CDR1 and CDR2 (germline): LGHDT, YNNKEL (reference sequence). Here the CDR3 reads CASSLLAVSYNEQFF.

The chain has TRBV28 and TRBJ2-3; TCRdb's assignment of TRBD1 cannot be checked, as there is no DNA. CDR1 MDHEN and CDR2 SYDVKM come from the germline V gene. The CDR3 loop spans 16 amino acids. The CDR3 loop is CASSLGTGSSTDTQYF.

The chain combines TRBV5-1 with TRBJ2-1; TCRdb returns TRBD2, unconfirmable since there is no DNA. Germline V gene sequence: CDR1 SGHRS, CDR2 YFSETQ. There are 16 residues in the CDR3. The CDR3 loop reads CASSPNLAAMDNEQFF.

The chain carries TRBV20-1 and TRBJ2-5. CDR3 length equals 11 residues. Germline V gene lookup returns CDR1 DFQATT and CDR2 SNEGSKA (reference sequence). The CDR3 loop reads CSAQISETQYF.

This chain joins TRBV20-1 and TRBJ2-7; absent DNA, TCRdb's TRBD1 call cannot be checked. Germline lookup yields CDR1 DFQATT and CDR2 SNEGSKA (reference sequence). This CDR3 is 14 amino acids long. The chain's CDR3 is CSARGGQGNYEQYF.

The chain couples TRBV19 to TRBJ1-2; TCRdb proposes TRBD1, but this gene call is untestable without DNA. Germline CDR1 reads LNHDA; CDR2 reads SQIVND (reference sequence). The CDR3 spans 13 residues. The chain's CDR3 is CAASGTKGDGYTF.

This sequence joins TRBV12-3 or TRBV12-4 and TRBJ2-7; TCRdb's D call, TRBD2, is unchecked because there is no DNA. The CDR3 has 13 amino acids. CDR3: CASSPGLATEQYF.

The chain uses TRBV7-8 and TRBJ2-1; absent DNA, TCRdb's TRBD1 call cannot be checked. Germline loops: CDR1 SGHVS, CDR2 FQNEAQ. The CDR3 spans 16 residues. This CDR3 reads CASRDYGQGALNEQFF.

The chain uses TRBV7-2 and TRBJ2-7; TCRdb proposes TRBD2, but this gene call is untestable without DNA. Germline V gene lookup returns CDR1 SGHTA and CDR2 FQGNSA. This CDR3 comprises 16 residues. The CDR3 sequence is CASSITGGGVNYEQYF.